The entry below describes one T cell receptor (beta chain). Its target is unknown. Method: immunoSEQ multiplex PCR; TCRdb's copy keeps in-frame clones and lacks some. The sample includes roughly 640,000 clones, under 80% seen only once; the top ten take 1.7%. The data derive from a study of shared clonotypes between healthy human individuals. The study's findings and limits: Measured sharing among donors was expected to vary with sequencing depth.

Per the germline V gene, CDR1 is SGHVS and CDR2 is FQNEAQ. CDR3 size: 11 residues. The clonotype comes from a woman between 25 and 40 years old in good health. This chain connects TRBV7-8 to TRBJ2-5, with unresolved D. The J call is doubtful: the DNA matches TRBJ2-7 better. The material sequenced was memory CD4+ T cells sorted from blood. The sample's subset: CD45RA-negative fraction. The CDR3 sequence is CASSSRFEQYF. CDR3 nucleotide sequence: TGTGCCAGCAGCTCAAGGTTCGAGCAGTACTTC.